A single sample is the source of the 13 T cell receptor beta chains below, sequenced in a study of CD8+ T cells in alopecia areata. The treatment is: oral pan-JAK inhibitor, 5-10 mg twice daily. Sequencing relied on a cDNA template that was reverse transcribed from extracted RNA. Sequencing was performed with immunoSEQ multiplex PCR; in TCRdb, only in-frame clones are kept and a portion is missing. Of more than 90,000 clones in the sample, roughly 58% were seen once. The sequences come from CD8+ T cells sorted from blood, collected at week 4, from a patient treated with tofacitinib. The source is a human donor with alopecia areata.

The chain recombines TRBV7-8 with TRBJ1-2; 8 bases agree with TRBD1. The CDR3 spans 14 residues. CDR1 is SGHVS and CDR2 is FQNEAQ in the germline V gene. Trimming at V came to 2 bases and at J to 6 bases, leaving 5 bases not matched to a gene. The CDR3 region has the DNA TGTGCCAGCAGCTTATGGCAGGGGGCGGATGGCTACACCTTC. This sequence encodes CASSLWQGADGYTF.

The chain is built from TRBV15 and TRBJ2-3; no definite D call. This CDR3 region has 14 residues. CDR1 is LNHNV and CDR2 is YYDKDF in the germline V gene (reference sequence). V was pared by 0 bases and J by 3 bases, with 7 bases between. CDR3 protein: CATSRDISTDTQYF. In nucleotides, the CDR3 is TGTGCCACCAGCAGAGATATCAGTACAGATACGCAGTATTTT.

The V gene is TRBV27, the J gene TRBJ1-6; 9 bases match TRBD1. The CDR3 is made up of 13 amino acids. Germline trimming cut 6 bases from V and 6 bases from J; bases unmatched to any gene: 0. Germline V gene sequence: CDR1 MNHEY, CDR2 SMNVEV (reference sequence). Written as DNA, the CDR3 is TGTGCCAGCAGGGGACAGGGTAATTCACCCCTCCACTTT. This codes for CASRGQGNSPLHF.

The rearrangement uses TRBV7-9 and TRBJ2-1, with D possibly called TRBD1 or TRBD2 (5 bases each). Germline V gives CDR1 SEHNR, CDR2 FQNEAQ (reference sequence). V lost 3 bases to trimming and J lost 8 bases, with 20 bases between them. The CDR3 sequence is 16 residues long. The CDR3 reads CASSFLEGTLGDEQFF. CDR3 in DNA: TGTGCCAGCAGCTTCCTAGAAGGGACGCTCGGGGATGAGCAGTTCTTC.

This chain uses TRBV30 with TRBJ1-6; D not certain. The CDR3 is made up of 14 amino acids. Per the germline V gene, CDR1 is GTSNPN and CDR2 is SVGIG (reference sequence). Trimming took off 0 bases at V and 6 bases at J, with 9 bases between the two ends. CDR3 protein: CAWSVATLNSPLHF. The CDR3 region has the DNA TGTGCCTGGAGTGTAGCCACGCTTAATTCACCCCTCCACTTT.

The chain uses TRBV7-9 and TRBJ2-7; 7 positions agree with TRBD1. Trimming removed 6 bases from V and 2 bases from J; junction bases left unmatched: 10. The CDR3 has 15 amino acids. The germline V gene has CDR1 SEHNR and CDR2 FQNEAQ (reference sequence). The CDR3 nucleotides are TGTGCCAGCAGTTCTGACAGGGTCCAACCCTACGAGCAGTACTTC. It encodes CASSSDRVQPYEQYF.

The rearrangement joins TRBV5-4 to TRBJ1-2; D remains ambiguous. The germline CDR1 and CDR2 sequences are SGHNT and YYREEE (reference sequence). The V end was cut by 4 bases, the J end by 5 bases, with 9 bases between. This CDR3 comprises 12 residues. CDR3 in amino acids: CASSGGTYGYTF. The CDR3 DNA reads TGTGCCAGCAGCGGAGGAACATATGGCTACACCTTC.

J is TRBJ1-2 and V is TRBV29-1; 9 bases match TRBD1. This CDR3 is 14 amino acids long. The V and J ends lost 4 bases and 8 bases, in that order; junction bases with no gene match: 11. Per the germline V gene, CDR1 is SQVTM and CDR2 is ANQGSEA. The CDR3 loop reads CSVVGLQGAEGYTF. The CDR3, as DNA: TGCAGCGTTGTGGGGTTACAGGGGGCAGAGGGCTACACCTTC.

This clone was observed a single time. The rearrangement links TRBV30 to TRBJ2-3; TRBD2 might be the D (5 bases). The V gene lost 1 base and the J gene lost 6 bases, with 11 bases spanning the gap. Germline V gives CDR1 GTSNPN, CDR2 SVGIG (reference sequence). The CDR3 is 13 amino acids. CDR3 sequence (DNA): TGTGCCTGGAGTGGTGAGGGCGGGGATACGCAGTATTTT. As protein: CAWSGEGGDTQYF.

This clone was counted only a few times. V and J are TRBV28 and TRBJ2-7, with D maybe TRBD1 (6 bases). Per germline, CDR1 MDHEN and CDR2 SYDVKM. The CDR3 has 15 residues. Trimming left V 10 bases short and J 0 bases short, with 19 bases between. Here the CDR3 reads CATLPRDTYSYEQYF. The DNA for the CDR3 is TGTGCCACTCTGCCCCGGGACACTTACTCCTACGAGCAGTACTTC.

This sequence joins TRBV29-1 and TRBJ1-2, with D unresolved. This CDR3 spans 13 amino acids. Trimming took 0 bases from V and 0 from J, leaving 5 bases between them. The germline gives CDR1 SQVTM, CDR2 ANQGSEA. The CDR3 nucleotides read TGCAGCGTTGAAGACCCCACTAACTATGGCTACACCTTC. Encoded protein: CSVEDPTNYGYTF.

This sequence joins TRBV10-3 and TRBJ2-5; D remains unclear. Germline loops: CDR1 ENHRY, CDR2 SYGVKD. Trimming stripped 4 bases from V and 3 bases from J, with 9 bases between. The CDR3 covers 13 residues. CDR3 nucleotide sequence: TGTGCCATCAGTGGAACGATTGAAGAGACCCAGTACTTC. The encoded protein is CAISGTIEETQYF.

This clone came up a few times. The chain is built from TRBV30 and TRBJ1-2, with D unclear. The CDR3 runs 11 residues. V shed 1 base and J shed 5 bases, with 5 bases lying between them. Per germline, CDR1 GTSNPN and CDR2 SVGIG (reference sequence). The CDR3 nucleotides are TGTGCCTGGAGTGCCGGTTATGGCTACACCTTC. Translated, it gives CAWSAGYGYTF.